Listed here are 26 T cell receptor beta chains from one sample, sequenced in a study of T cells in localized non-small cell lung cancer. The assay was immunoSEQ multiplex PCR, and TCRdb's table has in-frame clones only and misses some. The sample yields 800 or so clones, less than 35% seen once. The source was normal lung tissue next to the tumor, collected before any cancer treatment. These receptors were collected from a woman aged 35-75 years with stage I squamous cell lung carcinoma.

This clone was picked up a small number of times. The chain combines TRBV6-8 with TRBJ1-1; D is uncertain. Trimming stripped 6 bases from V and 4 bases from J, with 12 bases between. Germline V gene sequence: CDR1 MNHGY, CDR2 SAAAGT. The CDR3 loop spans 13 amino acids. As DNA, the CDR3 is TGTGCCAGCAGAGGAGTAGACATCACTGAAGCTTTCTTT. It encodes CASRGVDITEAFF.

The chain is built from TRBV4-1 and TRBJ2-3; D gene uncertain. Trimming removed 7 bases at V and 0 bases at J, with 11 bases between. CDR1 is MGHRA, CDR2 YSYEKL, per germline. The CDR3 contains 14 residues. CDR3 sequence reads: CASNAAISTDTQYF. For the CDR3, the DNA is TGCGCCAGCAATGCAGCGATCAGCACAGATACGCAGTATTTT.

By share of the sample, this clone is large. This chain links TRBV4-1 with TRBJ1-1; D remains ambiguous. The V and J ends lost 0 bases and 0 bases respectively, with 5 bases between them. This CDR3 comprises 14 residues. Germline lookup yields CDR1 MGHRA and CDR2 YSYEKL. CDR3 DNA sequence: TGCGCCAGCAGCCAAGAAATCCTGAACACTGAAGCTTTCTTT. Its translation: CASSQEILNTEAFF.

The chain recombines TRBV6-8 with TRBJ1-2; 10 bases map to TRBD1. After removal of 5 bases from V and 3 bases from J, the junction contained 3 bases not matched to a gene. This CDR3 has 14 amino acids. Per germline, CDR1 MNHGY and CDR2 SAAAGT. CDR3 nucleotides: TGTGCCAGCAGTGAGGGGACAGGGGACTATGGCTACACCTTC. This gives the protein CASSEGTGDYGYTF.

In this sample, this clone turned up once. Here the CDR3 reads CASTDREASPLHF. The CDR3 DNA is TGTGCCAGTACAGACAGGGAAGCTTCACCCCTCCACTTT. J is TRBJ1-6 and V is TRBV19; 7 bases agree with TRBD1. J gave up 9 bases and V 7 bases, and 6 bases lay outside the gene matches. In germline, CDR1 is LNHDA, CDR2 SQIVND (reference sequence). The CDR3 totals 13 residues.

The J gene is TRBJ1-5, the V gene TRBV19; D perhaps matches TRBD1 (6 bases). The CDR3 is made up of 15 amino acids. Germline V gene lookup returns CDR1 LNHDA and CDR2 SQIVND (reference sequence). V dropped 6 bases and J dropped 3 bases, with 15 bases sitting between them. The CDR3 region is CASRAGGANNQPQHF. DNA of the CDR3: TGTGCCAGTAGAGCGGGGGGGGCCAACAATCAGCCCCAGCATTTT.

This clone was counted only a few times. This chain connects TRBV12-1 to TRBJ1-4. TRBV12-1 is deemed a pseudogene. CDR3 length: 13 amino acids. As DNA, the CDR3 is TGTGCCAGGGGAGCAGGAACTAATGAAAAACTGTTTTTT. Translated: CARGAGTNEKLFF.

This clone is judged medium-sized. The chain carries TRBV11-3 and TRBJ1-2; the match to TRBD1 covers 7 bases. The CDR3 extends over 15 amino acids. V trimming: 0 bases; J trimming: 8 bases; junction bases outside the gene matches: 9. Germline CDR1 is SGHNT and CDR2 is YENEEA. The CDR3 DNA is TGTGCCAGCAGCTTAGATCAAGGGGGCTCTTCGGGCTACACCTTC. It yields the protein CASSLDQGGSSGYTF.

The rearrangement uses TRBV10-3 and TRBJ2-7; tentatively, D is TRBD1 or TRBD2 (5 bases each). CDR3 size: 14 residues. The V gene lost 0 bases and the J gene lost 3 bases, with 9 bases spanning the gap. Per the germline V gene, CDR1 is ENHRY and CDR2 is SYGVKD. The CDR3 spells CAISESRGDYEQYF. CDR3 bases: TGTGCCATCAGTGAGTCGAGAGGGGACTACGAGCAGTACTTC.

V is TRBV6-8 and J is TRBJ1-2, with TRBD1 matching 9 bases. Germline CDR1 is MNHGY and CDR2 is SAAAGT. Germline trimming cut 6 bases from V and 4 bases from J; bases unmatched to any gene: 9. The CDR3 covers 15 residues. The CDR3 DNA follows: TGTGCCAGCAGCCTCAGGGACAGGGAGGGCTATGGCTACACCTTC. Translating gives CASSLRDREGYGYTF.

This clone was counted once. This chain links TRBV30 with TRBJ1-1; D is undetermined. Trimming took off 4 bases at V and 8 bases at J, with 11 bases between the two ends. Germline V lookup: CDR1 GTSNPN, CDR2 SVGIG (reference sequence). The CDR3 has 11 residues. CDR3 sequence (DNA): TGTGCCTGGAAAGGAGGCAGGGAAGCTTTCTTT. Translated: CAWKGGREAFF.

This chain uses TRBV19 with TRBJ2-7; D gene ambiguous. CDR3 length equals 12 residues. Per the germline V gene, CDR1 is LNHDA and CDR2 is SQIVND (reference sequence). Between the trimmed V and J ends, which lost 0 bases and 4 bases, there was a span of 4 bases. CDR3 amino acids: CASSIDPYEQYF. Here the CDR3 DNA reads TGTGCCAGTAGTATAGATCCTTACGAGCAGTACTTC. The variable domain in full, completed from reference TRBV19 and TRBJ2-7, reads DGGITQSPKYLFRKEGQNVTLSCEQNLNHDAMYWYRQDPGQGLRLIYYSQIVNDFQKGDIAEGYSVSREKKESFPLTVTSAQKNPTAFYLCASSIDPYEQYFGPGTRLTVT.

This clone was recorded a few times. V is TRBV18 and J is TRBJ1-6; the match to TRBD1 covers 7 bases. CDR3 size: 17 residues. V trimming: 2 bases; J trimming: 10 bases; junction bases outside the gene matches: 14. The V gene's germline CDR1 is KGHSH and CDR2 LQKENI. Here the CDR3 DNA reads TGTGCCAGCTCACCAGGGCCCCAGGGGGTGGTAGACTCACCCCTCCACTTT. Translation: CASSPGPQGVVDSPLHF.

Judged by abundance, this clone is large (0.1 to 1%). The chain uses TRBV6-8 and TRBJ1-4, with TRBD1 matching 10 bases. From germline, CDR1 is MNHGY and CDR2 SAAAGT. This CDR3 contains 14 residues. The junction had 5 bases not matched to a gene; V was cut back by 6 bases and J by 7 bases. The chain's CDR3 is CASRGQGGVEKLFF. The DNA for the CDR3 is TGTGCCAGCAGAGGACAGGGGGGAGTTGAAAAACTGTTTTTT.

The rearrangement joins TRBV18 to TRBJ1-4, with D possibly being TRBD1 (6 bases). This CDR3 is 15 amino acids long. Trimming shortened V by 6 bases and J by 8 bases, and 19 bases separated the two germline ends. CDR1 and CDR2 from the germline V gene are KGHSH and LQKENI. CDR3 in DNA: TGTGCCAGCTCCCCAGACAGGAATCCTCGGGAAAAACTGTTTTTT. It yields the protein CASSPDRNPREKLFF.

This clone was recorded only once. This rearrangement joins TRBV19 to TRBJ1-4; D ambiguous. Looked up from germline, CDR1 is LNHDA and CDR2 is SQIVND (reference sequence). V was cut by 3 bases and J by 13 bases, with 12 bases left in between. The CDR3 is 12 amino acids. This CDR3 reads CASSIGPTRLFF. CDR3 sequence (DNA): TGTGCCAGTAGTATCGGACCTACTAGACTGTTTTTT. The full variable domain, completed using reference TRBV19 and TRBJ1-4, is DGGITQSPKYLFRKEGQNVTLSCEQNLNHDAMYWYRQDPGQGLRLIYYSQIVNDFQKGDIAEGYSVSREKKESFPLTVTSAQKNPTAFYLCASSIGPTRLFFGSGTQLSVL.

The J gene is TRBJ1-1, the V gene TRBV6-8, with a tentative D call TRBD1 (5 bases). The CDR3 length is 12 residues. The V end lost 5 bases, the J end lost 1 base, and 5 bases lay between the germline ends. Germline V gene sequence: CDR1 MNHGY, CDR2 SAAAGT. The CDR3 loop is CASSDRNTEAFF. The DNA of the CDR3 is TGTGCCAGCAGTGACAGGAACACTGAAGCTTTCTTT.

This clone was seen a few times. The chain recombines TRBV5-1 with TRBJ2-5, with 8 nucleotides matching TRBD1. Germline V lookup: CDR1 SGHRS, CDR2 YFSETQ. Trimming took 4 bases from V and 4 from J; bases not matched to a gene: 6. This CDR3 spans 14 amino acids. The CDR3 coding sequence is TGCGCCAGCAGCGCTGGGACAGGTGGAGAGACCCAGTACTTC. The encoded protein is CASSAGTGGETQYF.

The chain couples TRBV6-8 to TRBJ2-7, with D hard to call. From germline, CDR1 is MNHGY and CDR2 SAAAGT. CDR3 length equals 14 residues. V gave up 5 bases and J gave up 5 bases, with 16 bases separating them. The CDR3 reads CASSAPGHRDEQYF. The CDR3 DNA sequence: TGTGCCAGCAGTGCACCGGGCCACCGGGACGAGCAGTACTTC.

By proportion, this clone is medium-sized (0.01 to 0.1%). V is TRBV6-8 and J is TRBJ2-6, with D maybe TRBD1 (6 bases). V lost 5 bases to trimming and J lost 0 bases, with 11 bases between them. In germline, CDR1 is MNHGY, CDR2 SAAAGT. CDR3 length equals 16 residues. The DNA for the CDR3 is TGTGCCAGCAGTAAGGACAGTTTCTCTGGGGCCAACGTCCTGACTTTC. It specifies CASSKDSFSGANVLTF.

This chain connects TRBV15 to TRBJ1-2; TRBD1 matches at 10 bases. Trimming removed 0 bases from V and 5 bases from J; junction bases left unmatched: 6. CDR1 and CDR2 from the germline V gene are LNHNV and YYDKDF (reference sequence). The CDR3 is 16 amino acids. The CDR3 region has the DNA TGTGCCACCAGCAGAGATCTGACAGGGGGCCAGTATGGCTACACCTTC. Its translation: CATSRDLTGGQYGYTF.

This clone ranks as medium-sized. The V call is TRBV6-8, the J call TRBJ1-2, with D unresolved. The CDR3 has 14 amino acids. Germline V CDR1 and CDR2: MNHGY, SAAAGT. Trimming pared 0 bases from V and 5 bases from J, leaving 10 bases between. The CDR3 nucleotides read TGTGCCAGCAGTTACTCGTCCATGGGATATGGCTACACCTTC. Residues: CASSYSSMGYGYTF.

A few counts support this clone. The CDR3 here is CAWSVQGANIQYF. CDR3 coding DNA: TGTGCCTGGAGTGTACAGGGGGCSAACATTCAGTACTTC. The V gene is TRBV30, the J gene TRBJ2-4; TRBD1 agrees at 9 bases. Trimming at V came to 0 bases and at J to 7 bases, leaving 1 base not matched to a gene. The germline gives CDR1 GTSNPN, CDR2 SVGIG (reference sequence). The CDR3 is 13 amino acids.

This clone is classed as large. The rearrangement joins TRBV2 to TRBJ2-1, with 10 positions matching TRBD2. Germline-derived CDR1 and CDR2 are SNHLY and FYNNEI. The V gene end was trimmed by 11 bases and the J gene end by 3 bases; junction bases not matched to a gene: 7. The CDR3 totals 14 residues. The CDR3, as DNA: TGTGCCGTACCGAGCGGGGGGGACTACAATGAGCAGTTCTTC. Encoded protein: CAVPSGGDYNEQFF.

In its sample, this clone ranks as large. The rearrangement joins TRBV11-3 to TRBJ1-6; a possible D gene is TRBD1 (6 bases). The CDR3 spans 15 residues. CDR1 is SGHNT, CDR2 YENEEA, per germline. V was pared by 4 bases and J by 9 bases, with 16 bases between. The CDR3 protein is CASSSESRGGSPLHF. The CDR3 DNA follows: TGTGCCAGCAGCTCAGAGAGCAGGGGTGGTTCACCCCTCCACTTT.

This clone was detected only a few times. V usage is TRBV4-1 and J usage is TRBJ1-2, with 7 bases aligning to TRBD1. The CDR3 is 15 residues long. Germline V CDR1 and CDR2: MGHRA, YSYEKL. V shed 4 bases, J shed 2 bases, and the junction held 7 bases outside the gene matches. The CDR3: CASSPRQGANYGYTF. For the CDR3, the DNA is TGCGCCAGCAGCCCACGACAGGGAGCCAACTATGGCTACACCTTC.